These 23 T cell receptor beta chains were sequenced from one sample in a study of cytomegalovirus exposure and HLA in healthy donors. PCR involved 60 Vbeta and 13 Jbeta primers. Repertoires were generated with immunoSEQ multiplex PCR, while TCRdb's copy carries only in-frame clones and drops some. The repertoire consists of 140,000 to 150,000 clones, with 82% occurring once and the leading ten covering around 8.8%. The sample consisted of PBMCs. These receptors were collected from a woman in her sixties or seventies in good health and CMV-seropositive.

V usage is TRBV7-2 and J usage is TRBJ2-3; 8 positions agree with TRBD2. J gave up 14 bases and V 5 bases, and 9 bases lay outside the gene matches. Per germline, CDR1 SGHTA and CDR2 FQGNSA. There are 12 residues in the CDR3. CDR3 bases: TGTGCCAGCAGCCAAACTAGCGGCCGAGCGTATTTT. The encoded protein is CASSQTSGRAYF.

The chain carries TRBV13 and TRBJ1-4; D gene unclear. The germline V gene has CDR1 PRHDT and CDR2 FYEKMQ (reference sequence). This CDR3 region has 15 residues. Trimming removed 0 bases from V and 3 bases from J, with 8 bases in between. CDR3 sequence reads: CASSLGGEPNEKLFF. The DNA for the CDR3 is TGTGCCAGCAGCTTAGGGGGCGAGCCTAATGAAAAACTGTTTTTT.

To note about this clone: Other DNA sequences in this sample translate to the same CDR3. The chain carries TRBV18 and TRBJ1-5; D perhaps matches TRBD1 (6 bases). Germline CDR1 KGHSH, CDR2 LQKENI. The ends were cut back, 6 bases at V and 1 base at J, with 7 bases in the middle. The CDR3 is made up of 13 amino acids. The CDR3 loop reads CASSQGSNQPQHF. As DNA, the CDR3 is TGTGCCAGCTCGCAGGGGAGCAATCAGCCCCAGCATTTT.

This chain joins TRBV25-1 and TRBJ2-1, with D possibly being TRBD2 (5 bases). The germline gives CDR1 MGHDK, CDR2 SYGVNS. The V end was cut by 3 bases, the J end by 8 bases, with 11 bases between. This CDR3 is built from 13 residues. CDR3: CASSDLAGYEQFF. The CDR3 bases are TGTGCCAGCAGTGACTTGGCGGGCTATGAGCAGTTCTTC.

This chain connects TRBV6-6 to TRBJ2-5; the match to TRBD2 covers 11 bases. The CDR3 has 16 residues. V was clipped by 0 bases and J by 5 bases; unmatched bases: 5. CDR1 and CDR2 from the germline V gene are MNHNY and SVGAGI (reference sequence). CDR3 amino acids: CASSYSVAGGPETQYF. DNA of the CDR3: TGTGCCAGCAGTTACTCGGTAGCGGGAGGGCCTGAGACCCAGTACTTC.

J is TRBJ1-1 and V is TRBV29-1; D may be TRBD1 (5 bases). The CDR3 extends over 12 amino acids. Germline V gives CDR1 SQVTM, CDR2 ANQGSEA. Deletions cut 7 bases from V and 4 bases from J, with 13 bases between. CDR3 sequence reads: CSGIKGITEAFF. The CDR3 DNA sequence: TGCAGCGGGATTAAGGGGATCACTGAAGCTTTCTTT.

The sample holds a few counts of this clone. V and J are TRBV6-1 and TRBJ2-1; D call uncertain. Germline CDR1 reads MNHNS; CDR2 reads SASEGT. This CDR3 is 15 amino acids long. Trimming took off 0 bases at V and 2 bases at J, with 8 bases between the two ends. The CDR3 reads CASSEAGDPYNEQFF. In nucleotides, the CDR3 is TGTGCCAGCAGTGAAGCCGGAGATCCCTACAATGAGCAGTTCTTC.

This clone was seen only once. DNA for the CDR3: TGTGCCAGGGGGGGACGGAAAAGCTCTGGGGCCAACGTCCTGACTTTC. This sequence encodes CARGGRKSSGANVLTF. The chain joins TRBV2 to TRBJ2-6; possibly TRBD2 for D (6 bases). Trimming cost V 9 bases and J 0 bases, with 15 bases left between them. Germline loops: CDR1 SNHLY, CDR2 FYNNEI. This CDR3 has 16 amino acids.

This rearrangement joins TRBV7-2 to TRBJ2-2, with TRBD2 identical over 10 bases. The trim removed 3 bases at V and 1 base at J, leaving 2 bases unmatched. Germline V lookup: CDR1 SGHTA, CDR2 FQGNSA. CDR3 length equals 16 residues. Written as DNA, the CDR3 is TGTGCCAGCAGCTTGGGACTAGCGCAGAACACCGGGGAGCTGTTTTTT. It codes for CASSLGLAQNTGELFF. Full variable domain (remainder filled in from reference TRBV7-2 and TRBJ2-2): GAGVSQSPSNKVTEKGKDVELRCDPISGHTALYWYRQSLGQGLEFLIYFQGNSAPDKSGLPSDRFSAERTGGSVSTLTIQRTQQEDSAVYLCASSLGLAQNTGELFFGEGSRLTVL.

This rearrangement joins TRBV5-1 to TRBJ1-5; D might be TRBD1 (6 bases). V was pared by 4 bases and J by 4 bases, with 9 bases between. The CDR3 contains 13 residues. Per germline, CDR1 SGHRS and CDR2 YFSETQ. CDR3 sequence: CASSPDRNQPQHF. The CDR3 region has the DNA TGCGCCAGCAGCCCGGACAGAAATCAGCCCCAGCATTTT.

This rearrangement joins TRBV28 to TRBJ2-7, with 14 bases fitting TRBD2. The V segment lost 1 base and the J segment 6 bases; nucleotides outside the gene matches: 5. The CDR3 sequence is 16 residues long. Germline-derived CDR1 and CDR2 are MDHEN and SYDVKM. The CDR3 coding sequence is TGTGCCAGCAGTTTATTCATGGGACTAGCGGGAGCCGAGCAGTACTTC. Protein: CASSLFMGLAGAEQYF.

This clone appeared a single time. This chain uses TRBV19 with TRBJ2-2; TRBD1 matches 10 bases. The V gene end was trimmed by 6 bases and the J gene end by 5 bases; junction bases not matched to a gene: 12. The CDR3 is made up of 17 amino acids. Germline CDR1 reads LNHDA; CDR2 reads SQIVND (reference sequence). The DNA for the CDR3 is TGTGCCAGTAGCTTCAGGCGGGGACAGGGGACAACCGGGGAGCTGTTTTTT. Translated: CASSFRRGQGTTGELFF.

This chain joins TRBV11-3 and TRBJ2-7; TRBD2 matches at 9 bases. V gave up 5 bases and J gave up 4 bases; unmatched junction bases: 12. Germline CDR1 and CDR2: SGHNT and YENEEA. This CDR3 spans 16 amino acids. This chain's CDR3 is CASSHKGSGRGYEQYF. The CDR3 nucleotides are TGTGCCAGCAGCCACAAGGGTAGCGGGAGAGGGTACGAGCAGTACTTC.

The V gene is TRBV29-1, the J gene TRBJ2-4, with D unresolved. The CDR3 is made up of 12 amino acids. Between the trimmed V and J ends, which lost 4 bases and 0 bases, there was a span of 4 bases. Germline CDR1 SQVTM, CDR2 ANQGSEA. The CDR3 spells CSVVIAKNIQYF. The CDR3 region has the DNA TGCAGCGTTGTTATAGCCAAAAACATTCAGTACTTC.

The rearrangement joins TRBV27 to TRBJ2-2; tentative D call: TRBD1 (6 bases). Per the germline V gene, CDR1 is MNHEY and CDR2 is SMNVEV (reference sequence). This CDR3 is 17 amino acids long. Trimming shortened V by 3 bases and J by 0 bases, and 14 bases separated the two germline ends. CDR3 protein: CASSFKTGAPNTGELFF. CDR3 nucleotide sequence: TGTGCCAGCAGTTTCAAGACAGGCGCCCCGAACACCGGGGAGCTGTTTTTT.

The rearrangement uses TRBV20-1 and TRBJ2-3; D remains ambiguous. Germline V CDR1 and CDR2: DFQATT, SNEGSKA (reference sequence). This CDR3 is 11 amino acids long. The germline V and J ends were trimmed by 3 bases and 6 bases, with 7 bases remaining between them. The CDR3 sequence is CSARGWDTQYF. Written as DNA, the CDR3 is TGCAGTGCTAGGGGCTGGGATACGCAGTATTTT.

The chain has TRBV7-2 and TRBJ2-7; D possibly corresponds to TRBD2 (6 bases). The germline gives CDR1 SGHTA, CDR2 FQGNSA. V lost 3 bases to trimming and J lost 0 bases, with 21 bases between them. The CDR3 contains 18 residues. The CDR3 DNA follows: TGTGCCAGCAGCTTGGAGGGTGGCCGAGGGTCGAGCTCCTACGAGCAGTACTTC. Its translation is CASSLEGGRGSSSYEQYF. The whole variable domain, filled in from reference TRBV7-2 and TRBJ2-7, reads GAGVSQSPSNKVTEKGKDVELRCDPISGHTALYWYRQSLGQGLEFLIYFQGNSAPDKSGLPSDRFSAERTGGSVSTLTIQRTQQEDSAVYLCASSLEGGRGSSSYEQYFGPGTRLTVT.

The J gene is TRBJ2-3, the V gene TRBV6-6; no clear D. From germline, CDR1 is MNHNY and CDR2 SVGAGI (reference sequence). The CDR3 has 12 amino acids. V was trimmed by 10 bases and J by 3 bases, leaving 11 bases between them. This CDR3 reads CAIADPTDTQYF. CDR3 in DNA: TGTGCCATCGCGGATCCTACAGATACGCAGTATTTT.

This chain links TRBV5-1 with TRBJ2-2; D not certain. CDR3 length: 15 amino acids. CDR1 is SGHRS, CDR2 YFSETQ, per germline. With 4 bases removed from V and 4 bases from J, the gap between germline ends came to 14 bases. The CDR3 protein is CASSRTVLGTGELFF. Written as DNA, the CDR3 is TGCGCCAGCAGCAGAACGGTCCTAGGCACCGGGGAGCTGTTTTTT. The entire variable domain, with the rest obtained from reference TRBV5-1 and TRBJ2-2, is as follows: KAGVTQTPRYLIKTRGQQVTLSCSPISGHRSVSWYQQTPGQGLQFLFEYFSETQRNKGNFPGRFSGRQFSNSRSEMNVSTLELGDSALYLCASSRTVLGTGELFFGEGSRLTVL.

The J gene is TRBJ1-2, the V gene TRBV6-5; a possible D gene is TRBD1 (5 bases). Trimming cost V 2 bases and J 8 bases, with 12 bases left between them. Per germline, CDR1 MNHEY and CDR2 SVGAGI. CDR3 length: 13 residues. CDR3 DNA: TGTGCCAGCAGTTACGGGGCCGGTAGGGGCTACACCTTC. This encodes CASSYGAGRGYTF.

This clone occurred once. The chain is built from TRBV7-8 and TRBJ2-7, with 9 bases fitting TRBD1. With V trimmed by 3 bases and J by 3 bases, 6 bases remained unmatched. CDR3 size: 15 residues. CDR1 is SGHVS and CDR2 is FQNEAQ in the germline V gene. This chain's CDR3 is CASSLRMTGGYEQYF. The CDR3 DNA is TGTGCCAGCAGCTTGAGGATGACAGGGGGCTACGAGCAGTACTTC.

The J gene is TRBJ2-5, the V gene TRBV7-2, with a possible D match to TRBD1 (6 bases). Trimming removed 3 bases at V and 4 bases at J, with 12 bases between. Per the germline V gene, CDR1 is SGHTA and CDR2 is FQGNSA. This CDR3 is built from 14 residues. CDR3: CASSFTGNAETQYF. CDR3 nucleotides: TGTGCCAGCAGCTTTACAGGGAATGCAGAGACCCAGTACTTC. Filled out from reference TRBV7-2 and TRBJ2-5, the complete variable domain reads GAGVSQSPSNKVTEKGKDVELRCDPISGHTALYWYRQSLGQGLEFLIYFQGNSAPDKSGLPSDRFSAERTGGSVSTLTIQRTQQEDSAVYLCASSFTGNAETQYFGPGTRLLVL.

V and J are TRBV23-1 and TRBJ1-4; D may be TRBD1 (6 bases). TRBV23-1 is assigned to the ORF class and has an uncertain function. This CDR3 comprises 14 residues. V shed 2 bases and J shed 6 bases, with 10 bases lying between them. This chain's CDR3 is CASSQPGVDEKLFF. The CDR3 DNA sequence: TGCGCCAGCAGTCAACCAGGGGTCGATGAAAAACTGTTTTTT.